Listed below are T cell receptor beta chains from one sample, sequenced in a study of radiotherapy plus CTLA-4 blockade in lung cancer. Profiled with immunoSEQ multiplex PCR; TCRdb holds only in-frame clones, not every one. The table has 55,000 to 80,000 clones, around 82% seen once. This sample comprised peripheral blood, obtained from a patient treated with radiotherapy plus ipilimumab. The receptors derive from a human donor with non-small cell lung cancer who had a complete response to radiotherapy plus ipilimumab. Both conserved end residues are part of each CDR3. The D gene is left open where the match is weak. Clone size appears in some rows only: once, few, many, or a class for an expanded clone.

abundance | j_gene | d_gene | v_gene | CDR3aa | CDR3nt
- | TRBJ1-1 | TRBD1 | TRBV6-4 | CASREQGAANTEAFF | TGTGCCAGCAGAGAACAGGGGGCAGCGAACACTGAAGCTTTCTTT
- | TRBJ1-1 | - | TRBV28 | CASSLTGKVKAFF | TGTGCCAGCAGTCTTACAGGGAAGGTTAAAGCTTTCTTT
- | TRBJ1-4 | TRBD1 | TRBV29-1 | CSVGDSEKLFF | TGCAGCGTTGGGGACAGTGAAAAACTGTTTTTT
- | TRBJ1-1 | - | TRBV6-1 | CASSDDRLNTEAFF | TGTGCCAGCAGTGATGACAGACTGAACACTGAAGCTTTCTTT
- | TRBJ2-3 | TRBD2 | TRBV10-1 | CASSESQTGGPPQYF | TGCGCCAGCAGTGAGTCGCAAACGGGGGGGCCACCGCAGTATTTT
- | TRBJ1-2 | TRBD1 | TRBV7-2 | CASSPGGGQGILGYGYTF | TGTGCCAGCAGCCCCGGGGGGGGACAGGGCATACTTGGATATGGCTACACCTTC
- | TRBJ2-1 | TRBD2 | TRBV27 | CATCRVGLAGGHSNEQFF | TGTGCCACATGCAGGGTCGGACTAGCGGGGGGCCATAGCAATGAGCAGTTCTTC
- | TRBJ2-1 | TRBD1 | TRBV7-2 | CASSFRDRDSGEQFF | TGTGCCAGCAGTTTCCGGGACAGGGACTCTGGTGAGCAGTTCTTC
- | TRBJ2-1 | TRBD2 | TRBV7-8 | CASSSGRTRDNEQFF | TGTGCCAGCAGCTCAGGCAGGACTAGGGACAATGAGCAGTTCTTC
few | TRBJ1-5 | TRBD1 | TRBV28 | CASTRTGGWGNQPQHF | TGTGCCAGCACCAGGACAGGGGGTTGGGGCAATCAGCCCCAGCATTTT
once | TRBJ1-1 | - | TRBV7-9 | CASSLGSHGSGAFF | TGTGCCAGCAGCTTAGGATCCCACGGATCTGGAGCTTTCTTT
once | TRBJ2-2 | - | TRBV7-6 | CASSVLQENTGELFF | TGTGCCAGCAGCGTCTTACAGGAGAACACCGGGGAGCTGTTTTTT
once | TRBJ1-5 | - | TRBV11-2 | CASSSGQPNQPQHF | TGTGCCAGCAGCTCCGGACAGCCCAATCAGCCCCAGCATTTT
few | TRBJ2-6 | - | TRBV5-6 | CASSLGGALRANVLTF | TGTGCCAGCAGCTTGGGGGGGGCCTTGAGGGCCAACGTCCTGACTTTC
- | TRBJ2-3 | - | TRBV28 | CASSLSLRGERTDTQYF | TGTGCCAGCAGTTTAAGCCTGAGGGGGGAACGCACAGATACGCAGTATTTT
- | TRBJ1-2 | - | TRBV4-1 | CASSQAQQGNYGYTF | TGCGCCAGCAGCCAAGCACAACAGGGCAACTATGGCTACACCTTC
- | TRBJ1-3 | - | TRBV30 | CAWRTGGNTIYF | TGTGCCTGGAGGACGGGGGGAAACACCATATATTTT
- | TRBJ1-2 | - | TRBV30 | CAWSFLAGVSGYTF | TGTGCCTGGAGTTTCCTTGCCGGTGTAAGTGGCTACACCTTC
- | TRBJ2-1 | TRBD2 | TRBV5-1 | CASRRYDTGGDEQFF | TGCGCCAGCAGACGTTACGACACGGGGGGGGATGAGCAGTTCTTC
- | TRBJ2-6 | - | TRBV2 | CASKTDSGANVLTF | TGTGCCAGCAAAACAGACTCTGGGGCCAACGTCCTGACTTTC
- | TRBJ2-3 | - | TRBV19 | CASSGVTITDTQYF | TGTGCCAGTAGTGGGGTTACAATCACAGATACGCAGTATTTT
- | TRBJ1-2 | TRBD1 | TRBV4-1 | CASSQIYYGDRDPYGYTF | TGCGCCAGCAGCCAAATTTATTACGGGGACAGGGATCCCTATGGCTACACCTTC
once | TRBJ1-2 | - | TRBV4-1 | CASSQDQLYGYTF | TGCGCCAGCAGCCAAGATCAGCTCTATGGCTACACCTTC
few | TRBJ2-7 | TRBD1 | TRBV14 | CASSPLGRQGAKDEQYF | TGTGCCAGCAGCCCCTTGGGGCGACAGGGGGCTAAGGACGAGCAGTACTTC
- | TRBJ1-5 | - | TRBV15 | CATSSLGESGQPQHF | TGTGCCACCAGCAGCCTAGGGGAATCAGGACAGCCCCAGCATTTT
- | TRBJ1-6 | TRBD1 | TRBV2 | CASSESGGHNSPLHF | TGTGCCAGCAGTGAGTCAGGGGGCCATAATTCACCCCTCCACTTT
- | TRBJ1-4 | TRBD1 | TRBV9 | CASSVATTGTEEKLFF | TGTGCCAGCAGCGTAGCAACGACAGGGACCGAAGAAAAACTGTTTTTT
few | TRBJ2-1 | - | TRBV5-1 | CASSSTRNEQFF | TGCGCCAGCAGCTCGACACGAAATGAGCAGTTCTTC
- | TRBJ1-1 | - | TRBV9 | CASSVDPGDTEAFF | TGTGCCAGCAGCGTAGACCCAGGGGACACTGAAGCTTTCTTT
few | TRBJ1-3 | - | TRBV7-2 | CASSLRASSGNTIYF | TGTGCCAGCAGCTTAAGGGCGAGCTCTGGAAACACCATATATTTT
- | TRBJ2-6 | - | TRBV5-6 | CASSLFTGANVLTF | TGTGCCAGCAGCTTGTTTACTGGGGCCAACGTCCTGACTTTC
- | TRBJ1-1 | - | TRBV5-1 | CASSLVLNTEAFF | TGCGCCAGCAGCTTGGTGTTGAACACTGAAGCTTTCTTT
- | TRBJ2-1 | TRBD1 | TRBV30 | CAWSSGQGVFRGGGSNEQFF | TGTGCCTGGAGTAGTGGACAGGGCGTTTTTAGAGGGGGTGGGAGTAATGAGCAGTTCTTC
- | TRBJ1-1 | - | TRBV9 | CASSPDARGIIEAFF | TGTGCCAGCAGCCCAGACGCCCGGGGTATCATTGAAGCTTTCTTT
once | TRBJ1-6 | TRBD1 | TRBV2 | CASSTGTGYSSPLHF | TGTGCCAGCAGTACCGGGACAGGGTATAGTTCACCCCTCCACTTT
- | TRBJ1-4 | - | TRBV7-9 | CASSLTGFNEKLFF | TGTGCCAGCAGCTTAACAGGGTTTAATGAAAAACTGTTTTTT
- | TRBJ1-1 | TRBD1 | TRBV10-1 | CASKKGQGITEAFF | TGCGCCAGCAAGAAGGGACAGGGGATCACTGAAGCTTTCTTT
- | TRBJ2-5 | TRBD2 | TRBV29-1 | CSPRLAGQETQYF | TGCAGCCCGAGACTAGCGGGGCAAGAGACCCAGTACTTC
- | TRBJ2-3 | - | TRBV7-9 | CASRPSSTDTQYF | TGTGCCAGCAGGCCTTCTAGCACAGATACGCAGTATTTT
- | TRBJ2-7 | TRBD2 | TRBV6-5 | CASSYQRGGPYEQYF | TGTGCCAGCAGTTACCAGCGGGGGGGCCCCTACGAGCAGTACTTC
- | TRBJ1-6 | - | TRBV30 | CAWSLSGSPLHF | TGTGCCTGGAGTCTCTCGGGTTCACCCCTCCACTTT
- | TRBJ2-2 | TRBD2 | TRBV5-1 | CASSLGGRADGELFF | TGCGCCAGCAGCTTGGGCGGGAGGGCCGACGGGGAGCTGTTTTTT
- | TRBJ2-7 | TRBD1 | TRBV11-2 | CASSLGGGKAYEQYF | TGTGCCAGCAGCTTAGGAGGGGGCAAGGCCTACGAGCAGTACTTC
once | TRBJ1-6 | - | TRBV5-1 | CASSLGAPNSPLHF | TGCGCCAGCAGCTTGGGAGCTCCTAATTCACCCCTCCACTTT
- | TRBJ1-2 | - | TRBV5-4 | CASSLWGPYGYTF | TGTGCCAGCAGCTTGTGGGGACCCTATGGCTACACCTTC
- | TRBJ2-2 | TRBD1 | TRBV7-2 | CASSLRGGQGRSGELFF | TGTGCCAGCAGCTTAAGAGGCGGACAGGGAAGATCCGGGGAGCTGTTTTTT
- | TRBJ2-2 | - | TRBV7-2 | CASSLRGLGSGELFF | TGTGCCAGCAGCTTACGAGGGTTGGGTTCCGGGGAGCTGTTTTTT
- | TRBJ1-2 | - | TRBV6-5 | CASSSARGQGNTF | TGTGCCAGCTCTTCGGCCCGGGGGCAAGGAAACACCTTC
- | TRBJ2-5 | TRBD2 | TRBV11-2 | CASSSAGAPEAQYF | TGTGCCAGCAGTTCAGCGGGGGCCCCGGAGGCCCAGTACTTC
- | TRBJ1-1 | - | TRBV6-1 | CASSDPGQPNTEAFF | TGTGCCAGCAGTGACCCCGGACAGCCTAACACTGAAGCTTTCTTT
- | TRBJ2-1 | TRBD2 | TRBV6-6 | CASRTVAGDCFF | TGTGCCAGCAGAACAGTAGCGGGAGATTGTTTCTTC
- | TRBJ1-1 | - | TRBV15 | CATSRGGRTVNTEAFF | TGTGCCACCAGCAGAGGGGGCCGGACGGTAAACACTGAAGCTTTCTTT
- | TRBJ2-2 | TRBD2 | TRBV5-1 | CASSTTGTTNTGELFF | TGCGCCAGCAGCACAACCGGGACTACCAACACCGGGGAGCTGTTTTTT
- | TRBJ2-3 | TRBD2 | TRBV6-1 | CASREAGGPVDTQYF | TGTGCCAGCAGAGAAGCGGGAGGGCCGGTAGATACGCAGTATTTT